The 19 T cell receptor beta chains below were found in one sample sequenced in a study of T cells in women clearing cervical HPV infection. Here immunoSEQ multiplex PCR was the method, and the copy in TCRdb shows in-frame clones only, minus some. This sample's clone table lists 30,000 to 40,000 clones. The material sequenced was blood buffy coat. These receptors were collected from a woman between 18 and 69 years old with a cervical HPV16 infection that either progressed to CIN3+ or cleared (not recorded which).

The CDR3: CASADRPDQPQHF. The DNA read from the CDR3 is TGTGCCTCCGCCGACAGGCCGGATCAGCCC. The chain combines TRBV19 with TRBJ1-5, with D perhaps TRBD1 (6 bases). The CDR3 end falls 3 residues outside the read, so it is completed with the germline J gene. Trimming shortened V by 11 bases and J by 5 bases, and 16 bases separated the two germline ends. The CDR3 is 13 amino acids. The germline V gene encodes CDR1 LNHDA and CDR2 SQIVND (reference sequence).

Remarks on this clone: The CDR3 end is not reached by the read, which stops 3 residues before it; the germline J gene fills it in. The chain uses TRBV2 and TRBJ2-5; a weak D match, TRBD2 (7 bases). V was pared by 4 bases and J by 2 bases, with 11 bases between. Germline assignment: CDR1 SNHLY and CDR2 FYNNEI. This CDR3 region has 14 residues. The CDR3 sequence: CASSAGGHQETQYF. Incomplete CDR3 DNA: TGTGCCAGCAGTGCGGGGGGCCATCAAGAGACC.

About this clone itself: The sequenced fragment ends 3 residues before the CDR3 boundary, so the rest is inferred from the germline J gene. V is TRBV7-3 and J is TRBJ2-6; D unclear. The CDR3 loop spans 14 amino acids. Germline V gene lookup returns CDR1 SGHTA and CDR2 FQGTGA. Trimming shortened V by 6 bases and J by 2 bases, and 8 bases separated the two germline ends. The CDR3 loop is CASRGGTGANVLTF. Incomplete CDR3 DNA: TGTGCCAGCAGAGGTGGTACTGGGGCCAACGTC.

About this clone: The CDR3 end is not reached by the read, which stops 3 residues before it; the germline J gene fills it in. The rearrangement joins TRBV18 to TRBJ1-4, with TRBD1 matching over 7 bases. This CDR3 has 18 residues. Losses at the gene ends were 6 bases for V and 0 bases for J; bases not matched to a gene: 13. Germline V gives CDR1 KGHSH, CDR2 LQKENI. The CDR3 DNA, read in part, is TGTGCCAGCTCGGCTAACCGGGACAGAAAATCAACTAATGAAAAA. Protein sequence: CASSANRDRKSTNEK. The entire CDR3 sequence reads CASSANRDRKSTNEKLFF.

As concerns this clone: The sequenced fragment ends 3 residues before the CDR3 boundary, so the rest is inferred from the germline J gene. The chain employs TRBV5-1 and TRBJ1-4; 7 bases fit TRBD1. With 0 bases clipped from V and 3 bases from J, the junction kept 2 bases outside the gene matches. The germline V gene has CDR1 SGHRS and CDR2 YFSETQ. The length of the CDR3 is 15 residues. Partial CDR3 DNA: TGCGCCAGCAGCTTGGATGGGACAGCTAATGAAAAA. This encodes CASSLDGTANEK. The CDR3 in full is CASSLDGTANEKLFF.

A note on this clone: Read sequence stops 3 residues before the CDR3 end, and the germline J gene provides the missing end. The chain links TRBV7-3 to TRBJ2-2; 11 bases match TRBD1. The length of the CDR3 is 15 residues. Germline V gene sequence: CDR1 SGHTA, CDR2 FQGTGA. The V gene end was trimmed by 5 bases and the J gene end by 6 bases; junction bases not matched to a gene: 5. The sequenced part of the CDR3 DNA is TGTGCCAGCAGCCCCGGGACAGGGGGGGCCGGGGAG. The encoded protein is CASSPGTGGAGE. The entire CDR3 is CASSPGTGGAGELFF.

With regard to this clone: The read falls 3 residues short of the CDR3 end, and the missing part is taken from the germline J gene. The chain recombines TRBV10-3 with TRBJ1-2; 10 bases line up with TRBD1. Germline values: CDR1 ENHRY, CDR2 SYGVKD. The CDR3 runs 15 residues. The ends lost 6 bases at V and 5 bases at J; junction bases unmatched: 9. The CDR3 loop is CAISPGTGVGYGYTF. The sequenced CDR3 bases are TGTGCCATCAGCCCCGGGACAGGGGTCGGTTATGGC.

Worth noting for this clone: The read terminates 3 residues ahead of where the CDR3 ends, so the germline J gene completes it. The genes are TRBV7-2 and TRBJ2-5, with 11 nucleotides matching TRBD1. The J segment lost 4 bases and the V segment lost 3 bases, leaving 4 bases of the junction unmatched. The CDR3 length is 15 residues. The germline V gene has CDR1 SGHTA and CDR2 FQGNSA. Incomplete CDR3 DNA: TGTGCCAGCAGCTTGGGGACAGGGGGAGGAGAGACC. Encoded protein: CASSLGTGGGET. The CDR3, in full, reads CASSLGTGGGETQYF.

Turning to this clone: The read ends 3 residues shy of where the CDR3 ends; the end is completed using the germline J gene. The V gene is TRBV5-1, the J gene TRBJ2-2, with D tentatively TRBD2 (7 bases). Germline loops: CDR1 SGHRS, CDR2 YFSETQ. There are 15 residues in the CDR3. Trimming took off 0 bases at V and 4 bases at J, with 10 bases between the two ends. The covered CDR3 bases are TGCGCCAGCAGCTTGGAGGGGGGGACCACCGGGGAG. This codes for CASSLEGGTTGE. The whole CDR3 region reads CASSLEGGTTGELFF.

In regard to this clone: With the read ending 3 residues before the CDR3 end, the germline J gene is used to fill in that end. The V call is TRBV5-1, the J call TRBJ2-1, with unresolved D. Germline-derived CDR1 and CDR2 are SGHRS and YFSETQ. The V gene lost 0 bases and the J gene lost 5 bases, with 9 bases spanning the gap. The CDR3 has 14 amino acids. The CDR3 bases that were read are TGCGCCAGCAGCTTGGATAGATATGACAATGAG. Amino acids: CASSLDRYDNE. The whole CDR3 protein is CASSLDRYDNEQFF.

On this clone itself: The read ends 3 residues before the CDR3 terminus; that terminus is restored from the germline J gene. V and J are TRBV23-1 and TRBJ1-1; no definite D call. TRBV23-1 is an open reading frame, and its role is uncertain. This CDR3 has 13 residues. The CDR3 bases that were read are TGCGCCAGCAGTCGACCGGGAGGACTCGGA. As protein: CASSRPGGLG. The whole CDR3 sequence reads CASSRPGGLGAFF.

Turning to this clone: The read comes to an end 3 residues before the CDR3 does, leaving the germline J gene to fill in the end. The J gene is TRBJ2-7, the V gene TRBV19; TRBD2 agrees at 8 bases. The germline V gene encodes CDR1 LNHDA and CDR2 SQIVND (reference sequence). Trimming removed 5 bases from V and 2 bases from J; junction bases left unmatched: 5. CDR3 size: 14 residues. Partial CDR3 DNA: TGTGCCAGTAGTGTCCACGGGGGGGCCTACGAG. Protein: CASSVHGGAYE. The whole CDR3 protein reads CASSVHGGAYEQYF.

The covered CDR3 bases are TGTGCCAGTAGTAACGGGGGGGCCCGAGGGGAGACC. Translation: CASSNGGARGET. The CDR3 as a whole reads CASSNGGARGETQYF. V and J are TRBV19 and TRBJ2-5; 8 bases fit TRBD2. The read gets to within 3 residues of the CDR3 end, and the germline J gene fills in the rest. CDR1 is LNHDA and CDR2 is SQIVND in the germline V gene (reference sequence). V gave up 4 bases and J gave up 5 bases; unmatched junction bases: 9. The CDR3 runs to 15 residues.

A word on this clone: Read data end 3 residues before the CDR3 end; the end is taken from the germline J gene. The chain employs TRBV7-9 and TRBJ1-2; D unresolved. V was shortened by 2 bases and J by 2 bases, with 6 bases between the two germline ends. The V gene's germline CDR1 is SEHNR and CDR2 FQNEAQ (reference sequence). The CDR3 is 13 residues long. The CDR3 region is CASSLFGNYGYTF. CDR3 DNA (partial): TGTGCCAGCAGCTTATTCGGGAACTATGGC.

Comment on this clone: The read terminates 3 residues ahead of where the CDR3 ends, so the germline J gene completes it. The chain couples TRBV19 to TRBJ2-1; 12 bases fit TRBD2. Germline V gene data show CDR1 as LNHDA and CDR2 as SQIVND (reference sequence). CDR3 length equals 17 residues. Trimming at V came to 4 bases and at J to 1 base, leaving 5 bases not matched to a gene. The CDR3 DNA, read in part, is TGTGCCAGTAGTACCCGGACTAGCGGGATTTCCTACAATGAG. Encoded protein: CASSTRTSGISYNE. The full CDR3 protein is CASSTRTSGISYNEQFF.

For this clone: The read halts 3 residues ahead of the CDR3 end, with the missing end drawn from the germline J gene. The chain joins TRBV4-2 to TRBJ2-2; possibly TRBD1 for D (6 bases). CDR1 and CDR2 from the germline V gene are LGHNA and YNFKEQ. The CDR3 contains 15 residues. V gave up 5 bases and J gave up 3 bases, with 13 bases separating them. CDR3 DNA, as far as it was read: TGTGCCAGCAGCTTTCACGAGGGGGACACCGGGGAG. It encodes CASSFHEGDTGE. The whole CDR3 is CASSFHEGDTGELFF.

For this clone: The read terminates 3 residues before the CDR3 end, so the remaining end is supplied by the germline J gene. The chain is built from TRBV11-2 and TRBJ2-3, with TRBD1 as a possible D gene (6 bases). The CDR3 sequence is 15 residues long. Per the germline V gene, CDR1 is SGHAT and CDR2 is FQNNGV. CDR3: CASSLDWGQGTTQYF. The sequenced part of the CDR3 DNA is TGTGCCAGCAGCTTAGATTGGGGGCAGGGAACGACG.

A remark on this clone: The read finishes 3 residues shy of the CDR3 end, and the germline J gene is used to complete it. The chain employs TRBV19 and TRBJ2-2; perhaps TRBD1 as D (5 bases). CDR1 is LNHDA, CDR2 SQIVND, per germline (reference sequence). The CDR3 loop spans 14 amino acids. The CDR3 protein is CASSEISGANVLFF. The sequenced part of the CDR3 DNA is TGTGCCAGTAGTGAGATCTCTGGGGCCAACGTG.

Note on this clone: The read gets to within 3 residues of the CDR3 end, and the germline J gene fills in the rest. The chain joins TRBV7-7 to TRBJ1-2; 7 bases match TRBD1. Losses at the gene ends were 1 base for V and 2 bases for J; bases not matched to a gene: 7. Germline CDR1 and CDR2: SSHAT and FNYEAQ (reference sequence). CDR3 length: 16 residues. CDR3 DNA, as far as it was read: TGTGCCAGCAGCTTAGTGTTAAAGGGACAGAACTATGGC. Translating it yields CASSLVLKGQNYG. The full CDR3 protein is CASSLVLKGQNYGYTF.